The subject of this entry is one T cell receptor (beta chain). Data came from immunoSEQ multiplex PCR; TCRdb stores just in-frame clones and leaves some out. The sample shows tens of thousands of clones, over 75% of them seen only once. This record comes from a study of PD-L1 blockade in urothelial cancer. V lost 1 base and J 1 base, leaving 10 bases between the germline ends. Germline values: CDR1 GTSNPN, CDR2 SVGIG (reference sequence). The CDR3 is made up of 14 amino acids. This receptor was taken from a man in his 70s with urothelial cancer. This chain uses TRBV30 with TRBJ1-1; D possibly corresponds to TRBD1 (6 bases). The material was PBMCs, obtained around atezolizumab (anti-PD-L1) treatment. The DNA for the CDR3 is TGTGCCTGGAGTGCGGGACATACGAACACTGAAGCTTTCTTT. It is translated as CAWSAGHTNTEAFF.